These 5 T cell receptor beta chains were sequenced from one sample in a study of T cells of healthy individuals. TCRdb analysed the 5' RACE reads with MiXCR anew, one entry per CDR3 protein. The sample lists approximately 58,000 distinct CDR3 sequences; 14% to 15% were seen once. Receptors originate from a human donor in good health.

This clonotype has a handful of counts. The CDR3 reads CSVFRDRADSTQYF. CDR3 in DNA: TGCAGCGTTTTCCGGGACAGGGCCGATAGTACGCAGTATTTT. The rearrangement uses TRBV29-1 and TRBJ2-3, with 9 bases fitting TRBD1. The CDR3 sequence is 14 residues long. Looked up from germline, CDR1 is SQVTM and CDR2 is ANQGSEA. V was pared by 5 bases and J by 8 bases, with 11 bases of the junction left unmatched.

The sample holds a few counts of this clonotype. The chain uses TRBV10-3 and TRBJ2-7; tentative D call: TRBD2 (6 bases). V gave up 8 bases and J gave up 2 bases, with 22 bases separating them. This CDR3 is built from 16 residues. The V gene's germline CDR1 is ENHRY and CDR2 SYGVKD. The CDR3: CAIPAPHSRETYEQYF. The CDR3 DNA reads as TGTGCCATCCCAGCCCCCCACAGCCGGGAGACCTACGAGCAGTACTTC.

This clonotype was picked up many times. This chain uses TRBV6-5 with TRBJ2-1; 8 bases map to TRBD2. CDR1 is MNHEY, CDR2 SVGAGI, per germline. The CDR3 is 16 amino acids. V shed 10 bases and J 3 bases; nucleotides not matched to a gene: 14. This CDR3 is CATHPRGAQGYNEQFF. The CDR3 coding sequence is TGTGCCACCCACCCGCGGGGGGCGCAAGGCTACAATGAGCAGTTCTTC.

The chain uses TRBV2 and TRBJ2-7; D is possibly TRBD1 (6 bases). The CDR3 runs 13 residues. V was pared by 6 bases and J by 1 base, with 10 bases between. The V gene's germline CDR1 is SNHLY and CDR2 FYNNEI. CDR3 coding DNA: TGTGCCAGCAGGAGGACAGCATCCTACGAGCAGTACTTC. Amino acid sequence: CASRRTASYEQYF.

This clonotype occurred many times. The chain recombines TRBV18 with TRBJ1-1; D is possibly TRBD1 (5 bases). The length of the CDR3 is 15 residues. V shed 2 bases and J shed 0 bases, with 10 bases lying between them. Germline values: CDR1 KGHSH, CDR2 LQKENI. The CDR3 protein is CASSPVRGMNTEAFF. CDR3 nucleotides: TGTGCCAGCTCACCAGTGAGGGGAATGAACACTGAAGCTTTCTTT.